The rows below give T cell receptor beta chains drawn from one sample of a study of blood T cell repertoires in COVID-19. Here immunoSEQ multiplex PCR was the method, and the copy in TCRdb shows in-frame clones only, minus some. The sample has approximately 250,000 clones, about 83% seen once. The sample was peripheral blood. The receptors were gathered from a middle-aged man with acute or convalescent COVID-19. CDR3s include the opening cysteine and the closing phenylalanine or tryptophan. D genes are given only for firm matches. Rows give clone size only sometimes, using once, few, many, or a class for an expanded clone.

CDR3aa,CDR3nt,v_gene,d_gene,j_gene,abundance
CASRYSGTGNYGYTF,TGTGCCAGCAGGTACTCCGGGACAGGAAACTATGGCTACACCTTC,TRBV6-5,TRBD1,TRBJ1-2,-
CASSLADSLGYTF,TGTGCCAGCAGTTTAGCGGACAGCCTTGGCTACACCTTC,TRBV12-3/TRBV12-4,-,TRBJ1-2,-
CAISRTGVNTEAFF,TGTGCCATCAGCCGAACAGGGGTGAACACTGAAGCTTTCTTT,TRBV10-3,TRBD1,TRBJ1-1,-
CAWSVREGTGGYTF,TGTGCCTGGAGTGTACGGGAGGGTACTGGAGGCTACACCTTC,TRBV30,-,TRBJ1-2,-
CASSKPSQDRNVKLFF,TGTGCCAGCAGCAAGCCATCCCAGGACAGGAATGTAAAACTGTTTTTT,TRBV21-1,-,TRBJ1-4,-
CASSQVGTGNTIYF,TGTGCCAGCAGCCAAGTGGGGACAGGAAACACCATATATTTT,TRBV3-1/TRBV3-2,-,TRBJ1-3,few
CASSPDSGEAFF,TGTGCCAGCAGCCCGGACAGTGGTGAAGCTTTCTTT,TRBV12-3/TRBV12-4,-,TRBJ1-1,once
CAWTRGYSNQPQHF,TGTGCCTGGACTCGGGGTTATAGCAATCAGCCCCAGCATTTT,TRBV30,-,TRBJ1-5,-
CASSLVGGSTNEKLFF,TGTGCCAGCAGCTTAGTCGGGGGATCCACTAATGAAAAACTGTTTTTT,TRBV7-2,-,TRBJ1-4,-
CASSLMGQDSYEQYF,TGTGCCAGCAGTTTAATGGGACAGGATTCCTACGAGCAGTACTTC,TRBV28,TRBD1,TRBJ2-7,-
CASSLVGSGGYQPQHF,TGTGCCAGCAGCTTAGTCGGCAGCGGTGGGTATCAGCCCCAGCATTTT,TRBV7-9,-,TRBJ1-5,-
CASSPTGLWYEQYF,TGTGCCAGCAGCCCGACAGGGCTTTGGTACGAGCAGTACTTC,TRBV6-5,TRBD1,TRBJ2-7,-
CSGTGGTYNEQFF,TGCAGCGGGACGGGAGGTACCTACAATGAGCAGTTCTTC,TRBV29-1,TRBD2,TRBJ2-1,-
CASSMTAQETQYF,TGTGCCAGCAGCATGACAGCCCAAGAGACCCAGTACTTC,TRBV7-3,-,TRBJ2-5,-
CASTLLGVYTEAFF,TGTGCCAGCACCCTTTTAGGGGTGTACACTGAAGCTTTCTTT,TRBV28,-,TRBJ1-1,-
CASSLDGLGDEKLFF,TGCGCCAGCAGCTTGGATGGACTCGGGGATGAAAAACTGTTTTTT,TRBV5-1,-,TRBJ1-4,-
CASSRTDEKLFF,TGTGCCAGCAGCCGGACAGATGAAAAACTGTTTTTT,TRBV3-1/TRBV3-2,-,TRBJ1-4,-
CASSLDRLRVSSGANVLTF,TGTGCCAGCAGCTTAGACAGGCTAAGGGTTAGCTCTGGGGCCAACGTCCTGACTTTC,TRBV5-4,-,TRBJ2-6,-
CASSSRGGSFNEQFF,TGCGCCAGCAGCTCCCGGGGGGGCAGTTTCAATGAGCAGTTCTTC,TRBV5-1,TRBD2,TRBJ2-1,-
CASSQDAGGGTGELFF,TGTGCCAGCAGCCAAGACGCAGGGGGAGGAACCGGGGAGCTGTTTTTT,TRBV4-2,-,TRBJ2-2,-
CASTEGQGAGSYEQYF,TGTGCCAGCACCGAGGGACAGGGGGCGGGATCCTACGAGCAGTACTTC,TRBV3-1/TRBV3-2,TRBD1,TRBJ2-7,-
CASSSGTLSSGGANEQFF,TGTGCCAGCAGCTCAGGGACCCTTTCTAGCGGGGGGGCCAATGAGCAGTTCTTC,TRBV9,TRBD2,TRBJ2-1,-
CATSGQPYNEQFF,TGTGCCACCAGTGGACAACCTTACAATGAGCAGTTCTTC,TRBV24-1,-,TRBJ2-1,-